The T cell receptor beta chain under discussion was sequenced for a study of T cell responses to AZD1222 COVID-19 vaccine. TCRdb's table, derived via immunoSEQ multiplex PCR, lists solely in-frame clones and lacks some. This sample has roughly 95,000 clones, with 80% to 95% found just once. Looked up from germline, CDR1 is MDHEN and CDR2 is SYDVKM. V lost 6 bases to trimming and J lost 3 bases, with 14 bases between them. This CDR3 has 14 residues. The chain uses TRBV28 and TRBJ1-2; weak D call: TRBD1 (5 bases). Sequenced here: peripheral blood, sampled 28 days after the second AZD1222 dose. The sequence was obtained from an adult who received the AZD1222 COVID-19 vaccine. CDR3 amino acids: CASSLPGPDYGYTF. DNA of the CDR3: TGTGCCAGCAGCCTCCCGGGACCGGACTATGGCTACACCTTC.